Listed below are T cell receptor beta chains from one sample, sequenced in a study of T cells in Graves' hyperthyroidism and ophthalmopathy. TCRdb redid the calling of the multiplex PCR reads with MiXCR, one entry per CDR3 protein. The table has about half a million distinct CDR3 sequences, approximately 25% seen once; the top ten hold approximately 11%. The source material was blood. The origin of the receptors is a woman aged 30 to 39 with Graves' ophthalmopathy. CDR3s leave out the opening cysteine and the closing phenylalanine or tryptophan.

TRBV7-2,TRBJ1-1,ASLRGITEAF
TRBV19,TRBJ2-2,ASSIRWQLWNSGELF
TRBV7-2,TRBJ2-4,ASSLSAGLINIQY
TRBV5-1,TRBJ2-5,ASSTQEQETQY
TRBV7-2,TRBJ2-5,AWRGEETQY
TRBV6-1,TRBJ1-5,ASVRGIDDQPQH
TRBV12-3/TRBV12-4,TRBJ1-5,ASSPGQGVGQPQH
TRBV13,TRBJ2-7,ASSLVQGREQY
TRBV7-2,TRBJ2-7,ASSPNSGNEQY
TRBV12-3/TRBV12-4,TRBJ1-6,ASSFGGGDSPLH
TRBV7-2,TRBJ2-5,ASTPGGSTRQETQY
TRBV19,TRBJ1-1,ASHRGRTEAF
TRBV20-1,TRBJ1-2,SASQGPNYGYT
TRBV12-3/TRBV12-4,TRBJ1-2,ASRETGGGGGYT
TRBV7-2,TRBJ2-2,ASSLALAGGNTGELF
TRBV3-1,TRBJ2-7,ASQDHEQVASYEQY
TRBV6-5,TRBJ1-1,ASRGDRTHTEAF
TRBV29-1,TRBJ1-2,SVGDRGDYGYT
TRBV19,TRBJ2-7,ASNGANSYEQY
TRBV2,TRBJ2-7,ARGGQSSYEQY
TRBV11-2,TRBJ1-3,ASSPNRGLAGNTIY
TRBV28,TRBJ1-2,ASSLVGSLGYT